This T cell receptor (beta chain) was found in a study of Ad26.COV2.S vaccination and SARS-CoV-2 variants. Clones were read by immunoSEQ multiplex PCR, and TCRdb kept only the in-frame ones, dropping some. The sample includes 300,000 to 400,000 clones, about 86% of them seen just once. Trimming at V came to 6 bases and at J to 14 bases, leaving 6 bases not matched to a gene. Germline V lookup: CDR1 MNHEY, CDR2 SVGAGI. The CDR3 is made up of 12 amino acids. Treatment specified: approximately 18 received Ad26.COV2.S at low or high dose, single or two shots; roughly 5 received placebo; per-sample allocation not given. At day 63 after the first vaccine or placebo injection, samples were drawn.

The source material was peripheral blood, sampled in a trial of Ad26.COV2.S vaccine versus placebo. V gene TRBV6-5 combines with J gene TRBJ1-5; 11 bases align to TRBD1. The TCR comes from a person between 18 and 59 years old who received the Ad26.COV2.S COVID-19 vaccine or a placebo. The DNA for the CDR3 is TGTGCCAGCAGACCTGGACAGGGGGCTGAGCATTTT. Amino acid sequence: CASRPGQGAEHF.